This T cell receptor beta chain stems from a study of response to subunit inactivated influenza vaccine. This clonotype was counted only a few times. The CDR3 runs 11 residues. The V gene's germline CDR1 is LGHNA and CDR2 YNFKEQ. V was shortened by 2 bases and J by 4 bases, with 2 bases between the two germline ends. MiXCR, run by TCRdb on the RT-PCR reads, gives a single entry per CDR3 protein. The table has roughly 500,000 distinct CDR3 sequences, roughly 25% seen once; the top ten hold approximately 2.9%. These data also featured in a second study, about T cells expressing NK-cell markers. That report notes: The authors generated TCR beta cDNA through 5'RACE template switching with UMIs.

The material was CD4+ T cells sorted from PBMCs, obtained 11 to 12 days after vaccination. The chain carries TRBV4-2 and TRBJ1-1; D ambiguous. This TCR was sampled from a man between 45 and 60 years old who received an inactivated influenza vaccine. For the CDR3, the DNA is TGTGCCAGCAGCCAAAGCACTGAAGCTTTCTTT. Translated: CASSQSTEAFF.